This T cell receptor beta chain is drawn from a study of control samples from healthy donors and cancer patients. The repertoire was sequenced with immunoSEQ multiplex PCR; TCRdb's copy has only in-frame clones and lacks some. This repertoire shows approximately 120,000 clones, around 87% found once; its top ten account for just under 3%. Per germline, CDR1 SGHKS and CDR2 YYEKEE (reference sequence). The CDR3 is 14 residues long. V dropped 0 bases and J dropped 0 bases, with 4 bases sitting between them. The clonotype was recovered from a man in his fifties or sixties in good health. The chain carries TRBV5-5 and TRBJ1-5; D ambiguous. Sample: blood. CDR3 sequence: CASSLGISNQPQHF. In nucleotides, the CDR3 is TGTGCCAGCAGCTTGGGGATTAGCAATCAGCCCCAGCATTTT.